The clone carrying this TCR beta chain occurred a few times. This entry comes from a study of blood T cell repertoires in COVID-19. Some clones are missing from TCRdb's copy, which holds only in-frame ones; the method was immunoSEQ multiplex PCR. Of fewer than 250,000 clones detected, roughly four fifths appear once; the ten largest clones hold 4.7%. Germline CDR1 and CDR2: SEHNR and FQNEAQ (reference sequence). Between the trimmed V and J ends, which lost 2 bases and 7 bases, there was a span of 11 bases. The CDR3 is made up of 13 amino acids. This TCR came from a woman in her sixties or seventies with acute or convalescent COVID-19. This chain uses TRBV7-9 with TRBJ1-1; D is uncertain. The specimen sequenced was peripheral blood. The chain's CDR3 is CASSLSDRGEAFF. CDR3 sequence (DNA): TGTGCCAGCAGCTTATCGGATCGGGGTGAAGCTTTCTTT.